These 29 T cell receptor beta chains were all obtained from the same sample, sequenced in a study of cytomegalovirus exposure and HLA in healthy donors. The repertoire was sequenced with immunoSEQ multiplex PCR; TCRdb's copy has only in-frame clones and lacks some. The table has 150,000 or so clones, 89% seen once. Sequencing was performed on PBMCs. These receptor sequences come from a woman aged 18-29 years in good health and CMV-seropositive.

The chain has TRBV9 and TRBJ1-1; D is uncertain. Germline values: CDR1 SGDLS, CDR2 YYNGEE. This CDR3 is 12 amino acids long. The V and J ends lost 3 bases and 1 base respectively, with 4 bases between them. The CDR3 loop is CASSARNTEAFF. CDR3 DNA sequence: TGTGCCAGCAGCGCCCGGAACACTGAAGCTTTCTTT.

The gene calls are TRBV19 and TRBJ2-7; TRBD1 aligns across 7 bases. The CDR3 is 12 residues long. With 6 bases clipped from V and 7 bases from J, the junction kept 6 bases outside the gene matches. Germline loops: CDR1 LNHDA, CDR2 SQIVND (reference sequence). This chain's CDR3 is CASSQGVSEQYF. The CDR3 coding sequence is TGTGCCAGTAGCCAGGGGGTCTCGGAGCAGTACTTC.

The chain is built from TRBV18 and TRBJ2-1, with TRBD2 as a possible D gene (5 bases). The CDR3 spans 15 residues. V lost 3 bases and J lost 2, with 11 bases in between. Germline values: CDR1 KGHSH, CDR2 LQKENI. The CDR3: CASSPRGLTYNEQFF. CDR3 coding DNA: TGTGCCAGCTCACCCCGGGGATTAACCTACAATGAGCAGTTCTTC.

The V call is TRBV19, the J call TRBJ2-6, with D tentatively TRBD2 (6 bases). The V gene lost 5 bases and the J gene lost 1 base, with 12 bases spanning the gap. Germline V gene sequence: CDR1 LNHDA, CDR2 SQIVND (reference sequence). The CDR3 has 16 residues. The CDR3 spells CASSLGRRSGANVLTF. The DNA for the CDR3 is TGTGCCAGTAGTCTAGGGAGGCGGTCTGGGGCCAACGTCCTGACTTTC.

A single count supports this clone. The chain combines TRBV18 with TRBJ1-6; D is unresolved. This CDR3 contains 17 residues. The germline V gene has CDR1 KGHSH and CDR2 LQKENI. V was shortened by 5 bases and J by 0 bases, with 14 bases between the two germline ends. CDR3 sequence: CASSSEGTSSYNSPLHF. In DNA, the CDR3 is TGTGCCAGCTCATCGGAGGGCACCTCCTCCTATAATTCACCCCTCCACTTT.

The chain employs TRBV28 and TRBJ1-6; a possible D gene is TRBD1 (5 bases). This CDR3 has 12 amino acids. Trimming left V 8 bases short and J 7 bases short, with 9 bases between. CDR1 and CDR2 from the germline V gene are MDHEN and SYDVKM. CDR3 loop: CASRGGNSPLHF. The CDR3 region has the DNA TGTGCCAGCCGCGGGGGGAATTCACCCCTCCACTTT.

The chain combines TRBV10-3 with TRBJ2-7; maybe TRBD1 (6 bases). The germline V and J ends were trimmed by 7 bases and 5 bases, with 15 bases remaining between them. Germline V gene sequence: CDR1 ENHRY, CDR2 SYGVKD. CDR3 length equals 13 residues. CDR3 sequence reads: CAIMGQGTDEQYF. CDR3 in DNA: TGTGCCATCATGGGGCAGGGGACGGACGAGCAGTACTTC.

This chain uses TRBV9 with TRBJ1-2; the match to TRBD1 covers 10 bases. Germline lookup yields CDR1 SGDLS and CDR2 YYNGEE. CDR3 size: 17 residues. Germline trimming cut 0 bases from V and 4 bases from J; bases unmatched to any gene: 9. The CDR3 sequence is CASSVDAGQGTFYGYTF. CDR3 coding DNA: TGTGCCAGCAGCGTAGATGCGGGACAGGGGACCTTCTATGGCTACACCTTC.

The CDR3 here is CASSQGENVMANYGYTF. The CDR3 nucleotides read TGCGCCAGCAGCCAGGGCGAAAATGTGATGGCTAACTATGGCTACACCTTC. The chain uses TRBV4-1 and TRBJ1-2; no clear D gene. The length of the CDR3 is 17 residues. The germline gives CDR1 MGHRA, CDR2 YSYEKL. Between the trimmed V and J ends, which lost 3 bases and 0 bases, there was a span of 17 bases.

This clone has a single count. As DNA, the CDR3 is TGTGCCAGCTCGATGAGGGTCTCCTACGAGCAGTACTTC. Translation gives CASSMRVSYEQYF. This chain joins TRBV18 and TRBJ2-7; tentatively, D is TRBD2 (5 bases). CDR3 size: 13 residues. Germline CDR1 reads KGHSH; CDR2 reads LQKENI. With 6 bases removed from V and 0 bases from J, the gap between germline ends came to 9 bases.

The chain uses TRBV27 and TRBJ1-4; D might be TRBD1 (5 bases). The CDR3 totals 15 residues. Germline assignment: CDR1 MNHEY and CDR2 SMNVEV (reference sequence). Trimming cost V 3 bases and J 7 bases, with 15 bases left between them. The CDR3, as DNA: TGTGCCAGCAGTTTCGGGGGAGGGGCGGGTGAAAAACTGTTTTTT. Amino acid sequence: CASSFGGGAGEKLFF.

The chain uses TRBV10-2 and TRBJ2-5, with D possibly TRBD2 on 7 matching bases. CDR1 is WSHSY and CDR2 is SAAADI in the germline V gene. V lost 7 bases and J 4 bases, leaving 13 bases between the germline ends. This CDR3 is built from 13 residues. CDR3 in DNA: TGCGCCAGCAATAGGGGGGGCCGAGAGACCCAGTACTTC. Translating it yields CASNRGGRETQYF.

The chain uses TRBV7-6 and TRBJ2-3; 7 bases are a match to TRBD2. The CDR3 is 15 amino acids. Germline V gene sequence: CDR1 SGHVS, CDR2 FNYEAQ. V was pared by 4 bases and J by 0 bases, with 4 bases of the junction left unmatched. CDR3 bases: TGTGCCAGCAGCTCGGGACTAACAAGCACAGATACGCAGTATTTT. Translation: CASSSGLTSTDTQYF.

This chain links TRBV6-1 with TRBJ2-3; 11 bases are a match to TRBD2. This CDR3 spans 17 amino acids. The junction had 2 bases not matched to a gene; V was cut back by 0 bases and J by 0 bases. Germline V gene data show CDR1 as MNHNS and CDR2 as SASEGT. DNA of the CDR3: TGTGCCAGCAGTGAAGCCTTAGCGGGGGGGAGCACAGATACGCAGTATTTT. Its protein product is CASSEALAGGSTDTQYF.

This sequence joins TRBV28 and TRBJ2-6; a possible D gene is TRBD1 (5 bases). V lost 6 bases to trimming and J lost 1 base, with 22 bases between them. Germline-derived CDR1 and CDR2 are MDHEN and SYDVKM. The CDR3 covers 19 residues. The CDR3 DNA follows: TGTGCCAGCAGCCCCCGTCAGGCCAGGGTAGGGTCTGGGGCCAACGTCCTGACTTTC. Amino acids: CASSPRQARVGSGANVLTF.

J is TRBJ2-7 and V is TRBV7-3; 8 bases fit TRBD1. The ends lost 0 bases at V and 0 bases at J; junction bases unmatched: 1. The CDR3 is 15 residues long. Germline loops: CDR1 SGHTA, CDR2 FQGTGA. The CDR3: CASSLTGTGSYEQYF. DNA of the CDR3: TGTGCCAGCAGCTTAACTGGGACAGGCTCCTACGAGCAGTACTTC.

This rearrangement joins TRBV6-6 to TRBJ2-5; 10 bases match TRBD2. The germline V gene encodes CDR1 MNHNY and CDR2 SVGAGI (reference sequence). V lost 4 bases, J lost 8 bases, and 13 bases stayed unmatched. This CDR3 is 16 amino acids long. The CDR3 protein is CASSWTLAGANTTQYF. The CDR3 DNA follows: TGTGCCAGCAGTTGGACCCTAGCGGGGGCGAACACAACCCAGTACTTC.

The genes are TRBV4-2 and TRBJ2-7; 9 bases agree with TRBD1. The CDR3 extends over 17 amino acids. The germline V gene has CDR1 LGHNA and CDR2 YNFKEQ. With 0 bases clipped from V and 0 bases from J, the junction kept 6 bases outside the gene matches. As DNA, the CDR3 is TGTGCCAGCAGCCAAGACTACAGGGGGCATAGCTCCTACGAGCAGTACTTC. Encoded protein: CASSQDYRGHSSYEQYF.

V gene TRBV6-5 combines with J gene TRBJ1-3, with D unclear. The CDR3 is 14 amino acids. The V gene's germline CDR1 is MNHEY and CDR2 SVGAGI. The germline V and J ends were trimmed by 7 bases and 4 bases, with 14 bases remaining between them. CDR3 sequence: CASKDPGLGNTIYF. Written as DNA, the CDR3 is TGTGCCAGCAAAGACCCAGGACTCGGAAACACCATATATTTT.

This chain joins TRBV5-1 and TRBJ2-3, with 11 bases that match TRBD2. J was trimmed by 1 base and V by 5 bases; bases with no gene match: 3. The CDR3 extends over 15 amino acids. Germline CDR1 reads SGHRS; CDR2 reads YFSETQ. The CDR3 region is CASRETSGGTDTQYF. The CDR3 coding sequence is TGCGCCAGCAGGGAGACTAGCGGGGGCACAGATACGCAGTATTTT.

This clone was seen a single time. The chain carries TRBV7-2 and TRBJ2-5; D may be TRBD1 (7 bases). This CDR3 is built from 15 residues. V shed 4 bases and J shed 2 bases, with 14 bases lying between them. The V gene's germline CDR1 is SGHTA and CDR2 FQGNSA. This CDR3 reads CASSYLTGTQETQYF. CDR3 nucleotide sequence: TGTGCCAGCAGCTACTTGACAGGGACTCAAGAGACCCAGTACTTC.

This chain connects TRBV15 to TRBJ1-1; 12 bases align to TRBD1. V shed 5 bases and J 5 bases; nucleotides not matched to a gene: 12. This CDR3 is built from 17 residues. CDR1 LNHNV and CDR2 YYDKDF come from the germline V gene (reference sequence). The CDR3 loop is CATSPRDRGRLGTEAFF. CDR3 DNA sequence: TGTGCCACCAGCCCCCGGGACAGGGGGCGCTTAGGAACTGAAGCTTTCTTT.

This clone was observed once. The chain combines TRBV7-9 with TRBJ2-1; D possibly matches TRBD1 or TRBD2 (5 bases each). Trimming pared 5 bases from V and 6 bases from J, leaving 14 bases between. Per germline, CDR1 SEHNR and CDR2 FQNEAQ (reference sequence). CDR3 size: 14 residues. This CDR3 is CASSLDRLINEQFF. CDR3 nucleotide sequence: TGTGCCAGCAGCCTAGACAGACTAATCAATGAGCAGTTCTTC.

This chain joins TRBV9 and TRBJ1-1, with 9 bases aligning to TRBD1. The V segment lost 4 bases and the J segment 1 base; nucleotides outside the gene matches: 8. Germline CDR1 reads SGDLS; CDR2 reads YYNGEE. The CDR3 is made up of 16 amino acids. The CDR3 nucleotides read TGTGCCAGCAGCTTCTCGGGACAGGGCTCGAACACTGAAGCTTTCTTT. Translation: CASSFSGQGSNTEAFF.

The genes are TRBV5-1 and TRBJ2-1; tentatively, D is TRBD1 (6 bases). The CDR3 has 15 residues. Trimming removed 1 base from V and 2 bases from J, with 10 bases in between. Germline loops: CDR1 SGHRS, CDR2 YFSETQ. The CDR3 protein is CASSLYREAYNEQFF. CDR3 coding DNA: TGCGCCAGCAGCTTGTACAGGGAAGCCTACAATGAGCAGTTCTTC.

The chain has TRBV29-1 and TRBJ2-3; a weak D match, TRBD1 (5 bases). In germline, CDR1 is SQVTM, CDR2 ANQGSEA. Deletions cut 4 bases from V and 4 bases from J, with 9 bases between. The CDR3 runs 12 residues. CDR3 residues: CSVVQGSDTQYF. The CDR3 bases are TGCAGCGTTGTGCAGGGCTCAGATACGCAGTATTTT.

As DNA, the CDR3 is TGTGCCAGCAGTCTTTCGGGCCCAGGGATAGAGACCCAGTACTTC. It is translated as CASSLSGPGIETQYF. V and J are TRBV11-2 and TRBJ2-5; tentatively, D is TRBD1 (5 bases). In germline, CDR1 is SGHAT, CDR2 FQNNGV. The CDR3 runs 15 residues. Trimming removed 6 bases from V and 4 bases from J, with 18 bases in between.

V and J are TRBV7-6 and TRBJ2-7; no reliable D call. This CDR3 has 12 residues. Germline CDR1 SGHVS, CDR2 FNYEAQ. Trimming cost V 5 bases and J 3 bases, with 8 bases left between them. CDR3 residues: CASSHGDYEQYF. The CDR3 DNA sequence: TGTGCCAGCAGCCACGGAGACTACGAGCAGTACTTC.

The rearrangement uses TRBV19 and TRBJ1-3, with D possibly matching TRBD1 (5 bases). Per germline, CDR1 LNHDA and CDR2 SQIVND (reference sequence). This CDR3 region has 15 residues. Between the trimmed V and J ends, which lost 1 base and 1 base, there was a span of 8 bases. The CDR3 region is CASSIAWTSGNTIYF. The DNA for the CDR3 is TGTGCCAGTAGTATAGCATGGACATCTGGAAACACCATATATTTT.